The entry below describes one T cell receptor beta chain. Its antigen is not known. The data originate from a study of T cell responses to AZD1222 COVID-19 vaccine. Study outcomes and limitations: Clonal diversity was possibly underestimated; the donors were predominantly white British and more often female.

Clones were sequenced by immunoSEQ multiplex PCR, and TCRdb holds only the in-frame ones, with some missing. This sample has some 64,000 clones, with about 74% found just once. J gave up 3 bases and V 5 bases, and 4 bases lay outside the gene matches. Germline loops: CDR1 MDHEN, CDR2 SYDVKM. CDR3 length equals 14 residues. This specimen was peripheral blood, taken on day 0 of AZD1222 vaccination. The chain joins TRBV28 to TRBJ1-3; 7 nucleotides match TRBD1. This receptor was identified in an adult in good health. DNA for the CDR3: TGTGCCAGCAGTCCTGGGACAGTTGGAAACACCATATATTTT. Translating it yields CASSPGTVGNTIYF.